The clone carrying this T cell receptor beta chain was counted a few times. What it recognizes is unknown. CDR3 length: 18 residues. Trimming cost V 0 bases and J 6 bases, with 22 bases left between them. From germline, CDR1 is SGHRS and CDR2 YFSETQ. The record originates from a study of post-analysis software for immune sequencing data. Whole-study results and caveats: Among 5 or 6 TRBV segments more frequent in patients than controls were TRBV5-6, TRBV5-1 and TRBV20-1.

The TCR beta cDNA libraries carried unique molecular identifiers. TCRdb reanalysed the PCR reads using MiXCR and keeps one entry per CDR3 protein. The sample shows roughly 620,000 distinct CDR3 sequences, about 40% of them seen only once. The sequenced sample consisted of blood. The clonotype originates from a girl aged 10 to 17 with multiple sclerosis. The J gene is TRBJ2-4, the V gene TRBV5-1, with D perhaps TRBD2 (5 bases). This CDR3 reads CASSLGWRIKGMINIQYF. In nucleotides, the CDR3 is TGCGCCAGCAGCTTGGGATGGAGGATAAAGGGAATGATAAACATTCAGTACTTC.